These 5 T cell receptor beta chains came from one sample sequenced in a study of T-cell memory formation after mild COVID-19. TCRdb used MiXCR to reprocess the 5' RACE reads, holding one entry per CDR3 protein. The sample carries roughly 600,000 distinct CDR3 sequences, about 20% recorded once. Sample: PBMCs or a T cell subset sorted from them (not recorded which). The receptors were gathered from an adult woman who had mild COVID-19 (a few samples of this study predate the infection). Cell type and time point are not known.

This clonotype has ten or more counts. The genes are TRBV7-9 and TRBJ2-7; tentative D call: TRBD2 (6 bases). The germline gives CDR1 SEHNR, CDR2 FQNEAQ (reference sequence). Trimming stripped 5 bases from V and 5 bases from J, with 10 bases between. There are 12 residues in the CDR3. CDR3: CASSQGGDEQYF. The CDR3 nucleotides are TGTGCCAGCAGCCAAGGAGGGGACGAGCAGTACTTC.

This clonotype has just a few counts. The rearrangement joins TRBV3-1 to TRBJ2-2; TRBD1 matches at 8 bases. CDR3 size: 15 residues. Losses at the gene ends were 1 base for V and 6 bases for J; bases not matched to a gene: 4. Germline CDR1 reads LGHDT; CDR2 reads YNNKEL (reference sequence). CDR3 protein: CASSQGQGASGELFF. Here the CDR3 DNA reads TGTGCCAGCAGCCAAGGGCAGGGGGCATCCGGGGAGCTGTTTTTT.

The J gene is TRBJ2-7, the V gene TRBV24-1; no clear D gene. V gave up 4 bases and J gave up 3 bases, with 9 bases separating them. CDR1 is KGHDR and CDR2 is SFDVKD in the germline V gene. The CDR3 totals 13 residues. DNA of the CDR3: TGTGCCACCAGTGAGGCAGGCCGCTACGAGCAGTACTTC. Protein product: CATSEAGRYEQYF.

CDR3 sequence: CASVTGEANTIYF. The CDR3 DNA is TGTGCCAGCGTAACAGGGGAGGCGAACACCATATATTTT. The chain couples TRBV19 to TRBJ1-3; 7 bases are a match to TRBD1. The V and J ends lost 9 bases and 7 bases, in that order; junction bases with no gene match: 9. Germline values: CDR1 LNHDA, CDR2 SQIVND (reference sequence). The length of the CDR3 is 13 residues.

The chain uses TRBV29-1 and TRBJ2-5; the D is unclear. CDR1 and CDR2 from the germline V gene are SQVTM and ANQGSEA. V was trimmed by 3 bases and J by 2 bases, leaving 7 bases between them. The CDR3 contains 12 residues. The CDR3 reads CSVDALQETQYF. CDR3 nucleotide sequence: TGCAGCGTTGACGCACTTCAAGAGACCCAGTACTTC.